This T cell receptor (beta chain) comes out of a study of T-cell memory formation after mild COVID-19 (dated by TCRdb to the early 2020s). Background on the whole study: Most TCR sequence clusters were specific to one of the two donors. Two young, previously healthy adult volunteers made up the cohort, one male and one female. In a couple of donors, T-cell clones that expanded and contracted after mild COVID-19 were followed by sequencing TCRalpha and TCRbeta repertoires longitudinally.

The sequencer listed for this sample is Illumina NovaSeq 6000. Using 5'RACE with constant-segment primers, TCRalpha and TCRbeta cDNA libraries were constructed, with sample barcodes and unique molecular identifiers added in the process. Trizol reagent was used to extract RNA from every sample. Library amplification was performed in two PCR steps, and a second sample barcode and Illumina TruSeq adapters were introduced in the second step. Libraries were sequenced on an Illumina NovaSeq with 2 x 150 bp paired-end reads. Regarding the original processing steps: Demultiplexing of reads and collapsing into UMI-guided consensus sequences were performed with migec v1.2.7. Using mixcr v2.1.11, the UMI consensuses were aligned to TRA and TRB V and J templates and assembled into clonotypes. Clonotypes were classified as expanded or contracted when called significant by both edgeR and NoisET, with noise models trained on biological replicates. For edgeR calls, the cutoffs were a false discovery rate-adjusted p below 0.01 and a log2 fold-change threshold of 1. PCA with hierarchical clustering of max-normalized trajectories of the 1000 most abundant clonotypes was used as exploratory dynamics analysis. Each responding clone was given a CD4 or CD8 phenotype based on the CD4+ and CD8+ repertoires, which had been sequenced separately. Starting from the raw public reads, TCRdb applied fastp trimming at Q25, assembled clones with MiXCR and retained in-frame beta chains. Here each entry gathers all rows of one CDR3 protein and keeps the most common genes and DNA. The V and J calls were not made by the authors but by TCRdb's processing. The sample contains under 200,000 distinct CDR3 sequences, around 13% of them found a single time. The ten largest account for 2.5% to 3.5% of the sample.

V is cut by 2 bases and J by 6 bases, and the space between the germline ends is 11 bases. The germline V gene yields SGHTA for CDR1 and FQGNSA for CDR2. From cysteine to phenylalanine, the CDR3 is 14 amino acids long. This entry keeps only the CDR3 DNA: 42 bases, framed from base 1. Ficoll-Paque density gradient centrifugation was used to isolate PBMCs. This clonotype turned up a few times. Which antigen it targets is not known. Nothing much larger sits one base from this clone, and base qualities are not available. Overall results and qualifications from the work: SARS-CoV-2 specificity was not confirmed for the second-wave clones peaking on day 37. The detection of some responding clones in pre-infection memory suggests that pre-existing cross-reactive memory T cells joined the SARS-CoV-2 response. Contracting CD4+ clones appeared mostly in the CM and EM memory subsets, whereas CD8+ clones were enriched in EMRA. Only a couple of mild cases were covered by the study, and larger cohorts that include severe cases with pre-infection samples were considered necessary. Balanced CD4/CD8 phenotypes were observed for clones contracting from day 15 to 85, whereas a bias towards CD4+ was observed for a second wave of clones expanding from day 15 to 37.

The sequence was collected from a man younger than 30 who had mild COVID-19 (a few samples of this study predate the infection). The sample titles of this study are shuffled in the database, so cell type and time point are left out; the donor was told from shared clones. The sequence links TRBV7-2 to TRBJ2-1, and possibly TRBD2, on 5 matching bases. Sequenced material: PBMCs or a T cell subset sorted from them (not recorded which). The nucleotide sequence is TGTGCCAGCAGCTTAAATAGGAGGATCAATGAGCAGTTCTTC. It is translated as CASSLNRRINEQFF.